This is a list of T cell receptor beta chains from one sample in a study of T cells in Graves' hyperthyroidism and ophthalmopathy. TCRdb ran MiXCR on the multiplex PCR reads and lists one entry per CDR3 protein. The sample has about 260,000 distinct CDR3 sequences, 16% seen once. Sequencing used blood. These receptors all come from a woman younger than 35 with Graves' ophthalmopathy. Each CDR3 is given with its conserved first and last residue. D genes are given only for firm matches. For some rows the clone size is stated as once, few or many, or as a class when expanded; others skip it.

>many|TRBV6-1|TRBJ2-3|TRBD2
CASSYGLAGTQTDTQYF
TGTGCCAGCAGTTACGGACTAGCGGGGACTCAAACAGATACGCAGTATTTT
>few|TRBV7-9|TRBJ2-1|NA
CASSQDTLEQFF
TGTGCCAGCAGCCAGGACACCCTTGAGCAGTTCTTC
>many|TRBV27|TRBJ2-7|TRBD1
CASSRPGTGVYEQYF
TGTGCCAGCAGTAGGCCGGGGACAGGGGTCTACGAGCAGTACTTC
>many|TRBV6-5|TRBJ1-5|NA
CASSYKGVNQPQHF
TGTGCCAGCAGTTACAAGGGGGTCAATCAGCCCCAGCATTTT
>many|TRBV7-8|TRBJ2-2|TRBD1
CASSPSVIGTASTGELFF
TGTGCCAGCAGCCCCTCGGTAATTGGGACAGCAAGCACCGGGGAGCTGTTTTTT
>NA|TRBV12-3/TRBV12-4|TRBJ2-1|TRBD2
CASSLSGGAALGNEQFF
TGTGCCAGCAGTTTATCGGGGGGGGCGGCTTTAGGCAATGAGCAGTTCTTC
>many|TRBV10-3|TRBJ2-7|TRBD2
CAISLLAEEQYF
TGTGCCATCAGTTTACTAGCGGAAGAGCAGTACTTC
>NA|TRBV29-1|TRBJ2-1|NA
CSAPLGGGTEQFF
TGCAGCGCCCCCTTGGGGGGCGGGACCGAGCAGTTCTTC
>many|TRBV2|TRBJ1-1|NA
CASTFSQDHTEAFF
TGTGCCAGCACTTTCAGCCAGGATCACACTGAAGCTTTCTTT
>once|TRBV4-1|TRBJ1-2|NA
CASSQDPAKGEGYTF
TGCGCCAGCAGCCAAGACCCCGCGAAGGGGGAAGGCTACACCTTC
>many|TRBV7-9|TRBJ2-3|TRBD2
CASSLGGSGGWTDTQYF
TGTGCCAGCAGCTTAGGTGGGAGCGGGGGATGGACAGATACGCAGTATTTT
>many|TRBV15|TRBJ2-1|TRBD1
CATSRDRVLGYNEQFF
TGTGCCACCAGCAGGGACAGGGTTTTGGGCTACAATGAGCAGTTCTTC
>few|TRBV7-6|TRBJ1-3|TRBD1
CASSSGTGVNTIYF
TGTGCCAGCAGCTCGGGGACAGGAGTAAACACCATATATTTT
>many|TRBV13|TRBJ2-1|TRBD2
CASSLEGLAGANEQFF
TGTGCCAGCAGCTTAGAGGGACTAGCGGGAGCTAATGAGCAGTTCTTC
>many|TRBV6-2/TRBV6-3|TRBJ1-2|NA
CASRPNGVYGYTF
TGTGCCAGCAGACCCAACGGCGTCTATGGCTACACCTTC
>many|TRBV9|TRBJ2-1|TRBD1
CASSVEVRGGDEQFF
TGTGCCAGCAGCGTAGAGGTTAGAGGGGGCGATGAGCAGTTCTTC
>many|TRBV15|TRBJ2-1|TRBD1
CATSRDRGQGNEQFF
TGTGCCACCAGCAGAGATCGGGGACAGGGCAATGAGCAGTTCTTC
>many|TRBV20-1|TRBJ1-2|NA
CSARRPRAGREHGYTF
TGCAGTGCTAGACGCCCTAGGGCCGGTAGAGAGCATGGCTACACCTTC
>few|TRBV11-2|TRBJ2-3|NA
CASSLIRGAGDTQYF
TGTGCCAGCAGCTTAATACGGGGGGCCGGGGATACGCAGTATTTT
>many|TRBV7-8|TRBJ2-7|NA
CASSLGDAKRYEQYF
TGTGCCAGCAGCCTGGGGGACGCTAAACGCTACGAGCAGTACTTC
>many|TRBV6-1|TRBJ1-2|NA
CASSVRTIIYGYTF
TGTGCCAGCAGTGTAAGGACAATCATTTATGGCTACACCTTC
>NA|TRBV19|TRBJ2-2|TRBD1
CASSITGGPPGELFF
TGTGCCAGTAGTATTACAGGGGGGCCACCCGGGGAGCTGTTTTTT
>many|TRBV7-2|TRBJ1-2|TRBD1
CASSQAQDRIYGYTF
TGTGCCAGCAGCCAGGCACAGGACAGGATCTATGGCTACACCTTC
>many|TRBV6-1|TRBJ1-6|TRBD1
CASSYALPGGSPLHF
TGTGCCAGCAGTTATGCCCTCCCAGGGGGTTCACCCCTCCACTTT
>many|TRBV6-6|TRBJ1-2|NA
CASSYPRNFYGYTF
TGTGCCAGCAGTTACCCGCGGAACTTCTATGGCTACACCTTC
>NA|TRBV7-2|TRBJ2-3|NA
CASSLEGGPHTQYF
TGTGCCAGCAGCTTAGAGGGGGGCCCGCATACGCAGTATTTT
>many|TRBV7-9|TRBJ2-5|TRBD2
CASSSPRAGGPPETQYF
TGTGCCAGCAGCTCACCTAGAGCGGGAGGGCCCCCAGAGACCCAGTACTTC
>once|TRBV7-2|TRBJ2-3|TRBD2
CASSRTSGGVTDTQYF
TGTGCCAGCAGCCGGACTAGCGGGGGGGTCACAGATACGCAGTATTTT
>many|TRBV24-1|TRBJ1-3|TRBD1
CATSDPRTGSGNTIYF
TGTGCCACCAGTGACCCCCGGACAGGGTCAGGAAACACCATATATTTT
>many|TRBV4-2|TRBJ2-1|TRBD2
CASSQNSGGANEQFF
TGTGCCAGCAGCCAAAATAGCGGGGGGGCCAATGAGCAGTTCTTC
>many|TRBV13|TRBJ1-2|NA
CASSLGPVGGYTF
TGTGCCAGCAGCTTAGGCCCCGTAGGGGGCTACACCTTC
>many|TRBV18|TRBJ2-1|TRBD2
CASSPTRAGENNEQFF
TGTGCCAGCTCACCGACGAGGGCGGGGGAAAACAATGAGCAGTTCTTC
>many|TRBV6-1|TRBJ1-5|NA
CASSEERGLGQPQHF
TGTGCCAGCAGTGAGGAACGAGGGTTAGGTCAGCCCCAGCATTTT
>many|TRBV19|TRBJ2-1|TRBD1
CASRGRGPYNEQFF
TGTGCCAGTAGGGGCAGGGGGCCTTACAATGAGCAGTTCTTC
>many|TRBV7-9|TRBJ2-3|NA
CASSMDTWADTQYF
TGTGCCAGCAGCATGGACACATGGGCAGATACGCAGTATTTT
>NA|TRBV5-5|TRBJ1-1|TRBD1
CASSLGTGHNTEAFF
TGTGCCAGCAGCTTGGGGACAGGGCACAACACTGAAGCTTTCTTT
>few|TRBV19|TRBJ1-5|NA
CASSLKARDQPQHF
TGTGCCAGTAGTCTGAAGGCCCGGGATCAGCCCCAGCATTTT
>few|TRBV9|TRBJ2-7|NA
CASRTARALYEQYF
TGTGCCAGCAGGACAGCCCGGGCCCTCTACGAGCAGTACTTC
>many|TRBV20-1|TRBJ1-1|NA
CSARYQGSTEAFF
TGCAGTGCTAGGTACCAGGGGAGCACTGAAGCTTTCTTT
>few|TRBV30|TRBJ2-5|NA
CAWSVGLGRETQYF
TGTGCCTGGAGTGTTGGGTTGGGGAGAGAGACCCAGTACTTC
>many|TRBV6-5|TRBJ2-5|NA
CASSYLRGSETQYF
TGTGCCAGCAGTTACTTGCGCGGGTCAGAGACCCAGTACTTC
>many|TRBV4-1|TRBJ2-3|NA
CASSQERWSLGASDTQYF
TGCGCCAGCAGCCAAGAAAGGTGGTCTCTGGGGGCGTCAGATACGCAGTATTTT
>many|TRBV30|TRBJ1-4|NA
CAWSLYRGEKLFF
TGTGCCTGGAGTCTCTATCGTGGTGAAAAACTGTTTTTT
>many|TRBV27|TRBJ2-3|NA
CASSLLRTLGTDTQYF
TGTGCCAGCAGCCTACTCAGGACACTCGGCACAGATACGCAGTATTTT
>many|TRBV6-1|TRBJ1-1|NA
CASSRDTEAFF
TGTGCCAGCAGTCGGGACACTGAAGCTTTCTTT
>NA|TRBV7-2|TRBJ2-1|TRBD2
CASSLGGTSGKSYNEQFF
TGTGCCAGCAGCTTAGGGGGCACTAGCGGGAAGTCCTACAATGAGCAGTTCTTC
>NA|TRBV20-1|TRBJ1-1|TRBD1
CRVQGAMDTEAFF
TGCAGGGTACAGGGGGCGATGGACACTGAAGCTTTCTTT
>many|TRBV7-9|TRBJ1-1|NA
CASSTAFGNTEAFF
TGTGCCAGCAGCACAGCGTTCGGGAACACTGAAGCTTTCTTT
>many|TRBV7-3|TRBJ2-1|NA
CASSLTTQSGNEQFF
TGTGCCAGCAGCTTAACGACCCAAAGTGGGAATGAGCAGTTCTTC
>many|TRBV25-1|TRBJ2-5|NA
CASSEPETQYF
TGTGCCAGCAGTGAACCAGAGACCCAGTACTTC